The source of this TCR beta chain is a study of cytomegalovirus exposure and HLA in healthy donors (dated by TCRdb to the late 2010s). With regard to the full study: An earlier analysis of roughly 500 of the donors reported about 300 Gb of sequence data and around 110 million unique TCR beta sequences obtained from 180 million or so T cells. Four to six DR-DQ haplotypes were handled as single units for association and clustering, since linkage in the cohort was strong. All discovery cohort repertoires had been generated using a single sequencing platform. The study aimed to test whether cataloging public T cell receptors could reveal signatures of past pathogen exposure. In addition to the first cohort of about 650 subjects, a separate validation cohort of approximately 110 different subjects was used. A later genetic analysis used genome-wide SNP genotypes for 398 of the 666 donors, treating that subset as a discovery cohort. HLA typing covered class I and class II loci at four-digit resolution. Among 350 to 400 genotyped donors of the cohort, an average of 235,054 unique TCR beta nucleotide sequences were sequenced per donor, roughly a sixth of them non-productive. The genetic ancestry cluster associated with self-reported Caucasian donors included about four fifths of the approximately 430 genotyped donors. Using immunosequencing, the study profiled T cell repertoires from 666 subjects and related those repertoires to cytomegalovirus serostatus. Roughly 300 gigabases of sequencing data and around 80 million unique TCR sequences made up an early release that covered several hundred HLA-typed donors. The number of donors typed differed by locus, with about 629-640 for A, B, C, DRB1 and DQB1, around 560 for DQA1, under 610 for DPA1, and over 400 for DPB1. An earlier analysis of fewer than 700 of the donors applied high-throughput TCR beta sequencing to assess whether each TCR beta V gene segment acted as functional or pseudogenic. Donor age, sex, ethnicity and CMV serostatus were compiled alongside the repertoire data. Rather than drawing on any new phenotypic data, the later analysis identified candidate immune exposures from TCR beta sequences and the way those sequences occurred across donors. A later analysis re-examined previously published TCR beta repertoires from more than 650 donors and added high-resolution HLA genotyping to investigate patterns of TCR occurrence. The study combined high-throughput TCR immunosequencing, statistical association of individual TCRs with disease status, and machine learning to predict cytomegalovirus infection status.

Library preparation was by the immunoSEQ multiplex PCR assay. A mixture of 60 forward primers for TCR Vbeta segments and 13 reverse primers for TCR Jbeta segments was used in the multiplex PCR. The CDR3 region of rearranged TCR beta genes was amplified from genomic DNA by a multiplex PCR assay. On the Illumina HiSeq System, the amplified TCR beta libraries were sequenced as 87-base-pair reads. Under the source paper's analysis protocol: Across the 666 repertoires, a later analysis counted approximately 75 million unique TCR beta chains, roughly 11 million of which were shared by at least two donors. Raw reads were error-corrected and collapsed into unique sequences by a nearest-neighbor algorithm in which closely related sequences were merged to remove PCR and sequencing errors. To assign V, D and J gene segments, CDR3 sequences were aligned to IMGT reference sequences. For a sequence to be retained, at least a six-nucleotide match to both a V gene segment and a J gene segment was required. Rearrangements were classified as productive when the CDR3 lacked stop codons and remained in frame with V and J, and all other rearrangements were classified as non-productive. Following IMGT convention, CDR3 was defined as the stretch from the second conserved V-encoded cysteine up to the conserved J-encoded phenylalanine. The earlier analysis of about 640 of the donors excluded any sequence lacking an unambiguous match to a single V gene segment. In an earlier analysis of about 590 of the donors, a V segment was called functional when productive rearrangements were above 56.7%, and segregating when the standard deviation between donors exceeded 5%. A statistical classification framework was built for diagnosing cytomegalovirus status from the catalog of TCR beta chain sequences. V and J gene assignment, in a later analysis, came from comparing TCR nucleotide sequences with IMGT/GENE-DB human TR gene sequences. In a later analysis, CDR3 sequences and most-parsimonious VDJ recombination scenarios were assigned using the TCRdist pipeline. In a later analysis, each TCR beta chain was defined by its CDR3 amino acid sequence together with its V-gene family, and reads without a unique V-gene family were excluded. As a way to deal with suspected cross-contamination and a sequencing artifact, a later analysis dropped nearly 600 nucleotide sequences that were highly shared and had low generation probability. In a later analysis, a clonal expansion index for each public chain was calculated from normalized within-repertoire ranks of inferred template counts. A later analysis computed generation probabilities with a VDJ recombination model fitted to out-of-frame rearrangements, and checked the results against IGoR. In a later analysis, hypergeometric tests were used to score TCR-TCR, TCR-HLA and TCR-CMV co-occurrence, with a repertoire-size bias correction applied to TCR pairs. To estimate false discovery rates, a later analysis permuted the HLA or CMV assignments 20 times. In a later analysis, co-occurring TCRs were grouped using DBSCAN, and TCRdist sequence similarity was added for clustering within HLA-allele-positive subsets. Co-occurrence clustering excluded repertoires with fewer than 30,000 or more than 120,000 public chains, plus five with anomalous nucleotide sharing. TCRdb provides this immuneACCESS table in a form limited to in-frame rearrangements. Some clones are lacking; in checked studies, under half of them reflect an unresolved V gene, and why the rest are absent is not known. From that table come the V and J calls and clone size; the DNA was used to work out D and trimming. In all, the sample holds approximately 100,000 clones, and roughly 75% of those were seen once. Of the sample, around 2.5% is held by the ten largest clones.

In total, more than 500 healthy bone marrow donors made up the cohort. All cohort members were sampled while nominally healthy, although unrecorded immune exposures were likely present. The donor was CMV seronegative and was included in the group of about 350 seronegative cohort members. A peripheral blood sample was provided by each donor, and peripheral blood mononuclear cells were used for TCR beta sequencing. The Qiagen DNeasy Blood Extraction Kit was used to extract genomic DNA from the blood cell samples. As for this clone: What antigen it recognizes has not been identified. No much larger clone is present one base from it, and per-base qualities are unavailable.

Reading from cysteine to phenylalanine, the CDR3 counts 14 amino acids. The entry retains the CDR3 DNA only, 42 bases that are in frame from base 1. Reading the germline V gene gives CDR1 MGHRA and CDR2 YSYEKL. At the junction V is shortened by 5 bases and J by 2 bases, with 9 bases in between. Study-level results and caveats: In a later analysis, some 18,000 TCR beta sequences were associated with specific HLA alleles at a false discovery rate of 0.05. The presence/absence analyses assumed that sequencing depth was roughly uniform across donors, and that assumption may not be true. A later genetic analysis associated a missense DCLRE1C variant with V-gene and J-gene trimming of TCR beta chains, and an independent cohort replicated the association. Three of the identified cytomegalovirus-associated TCR beta chains were confirmed in vitro to be specific for cytomegalovirus antigens. Compared with equally common non-associated chains, HLA-associated TCR beta chains in a later analysis were more clonally expanded and had lower generation probabilities. While some public TCRs were present in many individuals, most TCR sequences turned up only very rarely across donors. Because HLA typing was missing for some donors at each locus, association tests included only the typed subset. A cluster of highly shared sequence variants was judged likely to represent a technical artifact of the sequencing pipeline. The cohort was sequenced for TCR beta chains only, and without alpha or paired-chain data the features that could be detected were limited. A later genetic analysis reported fewer N-insertions in productive TCRs among donors in an Asian-associated ancestry cluster than the roughly 700-donor mean. When HLA alleles, especially DR and DQ, strongly co-occurred, TCR associations were difficult to assign to individual alleles. A later analysis found that most CMV-associated TCR beta chains appeared HLA-restricted, with HLA associations seemingly driven largely by CMV exposure. A later analysis reported that several top co-occurrence clusters appeared linked to parvovirus B19, influenza, CMV and Epstein-Barr virus. The only immune exposure information available for the cohort was CMV serostatus. A total of fewer than 200 TCR beta chains were listed by the study as associated with cytomegalovirus. A later analysis found that TCR association rates varied across HLA loci, with DRB1 alleles showing the most associated TCRs and HLA-C alleles the fewest. Correlated functional status among segregating V segments might be attributable to linkage disequilibrium, but an unknown experimental factor could not be ruled out. It was suggested by the authors that the approach could potentially be generalized to other disease states and immunological phenotypes. A further reported finding was that TCR beta sequences accurately predicted the HLA-A and HLA-B alleles for most subjects in the first cohort. Cytomegalovirus status was reported to be diagnosed by the classifier with high specificity and sensitivity in both the original and validation cohorts. Some IMGT-functional V segments, including TRBV6-2 and TRBV6-3, could not be told apart with the 87-base-pair reads, so those segments were excluded. An earlier analysis of around 540 of the donors showed that most TCR beta V segments appeared in productive rearrangements either about 87% or about 30% of the time, which broadly matched IMGT annotations. Because counts were too low, about 18 rarely observed V segments, including chromosome 9 orphons, were excluded from the earlier analysis of fewer than 650 of the donors.

The chain is assembled from TRBV4-1 and TRBJ2-2, with a weak D call of TRBD2 (5 bases match). Sequenced: PBMCs. The TCR comes from a man aged 35-49 years in good health and CMV-seronegative. Read as DNA, the sequence is TGCGCCAGCAGCGACTATCTAAACACCGGGGAGCTGTTTTTT. This gives the protein CASSDYLNTGELFF.